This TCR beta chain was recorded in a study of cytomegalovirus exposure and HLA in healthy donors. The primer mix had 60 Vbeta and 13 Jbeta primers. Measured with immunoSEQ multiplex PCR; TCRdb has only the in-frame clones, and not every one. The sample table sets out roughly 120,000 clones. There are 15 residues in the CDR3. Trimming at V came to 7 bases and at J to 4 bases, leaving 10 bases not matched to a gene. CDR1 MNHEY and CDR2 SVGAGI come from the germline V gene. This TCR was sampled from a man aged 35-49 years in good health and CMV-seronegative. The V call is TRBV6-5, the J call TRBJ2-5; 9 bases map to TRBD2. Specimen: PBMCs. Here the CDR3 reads CASNPLSGSGETQYF. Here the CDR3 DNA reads TGTGCCAGCAACCCCCTTAGCGGGAGTGGAGAGACCCAGTACTTC.